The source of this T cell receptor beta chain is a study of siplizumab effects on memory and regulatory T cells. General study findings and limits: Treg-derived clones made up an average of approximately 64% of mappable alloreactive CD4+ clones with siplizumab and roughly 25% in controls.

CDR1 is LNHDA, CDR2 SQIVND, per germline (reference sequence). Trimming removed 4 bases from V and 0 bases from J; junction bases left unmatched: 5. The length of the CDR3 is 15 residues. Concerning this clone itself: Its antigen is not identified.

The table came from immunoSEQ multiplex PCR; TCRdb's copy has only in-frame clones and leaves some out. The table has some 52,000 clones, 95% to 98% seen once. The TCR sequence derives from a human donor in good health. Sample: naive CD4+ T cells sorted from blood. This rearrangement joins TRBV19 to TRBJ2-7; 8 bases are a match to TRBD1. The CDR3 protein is CASSTGTGHSYEQYF. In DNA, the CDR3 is TGTGCCAGTAGTACGGGGACAGGACACTCCTACGAGCAGTACTTC.